A single sample gave rise to the 7 T cell receptor beta chains below, sequenced in a study of post-analysis software for immune sequencing data. Findings and limits, study-wide: Patients carried roughly five TRBV segments more frequently than controls did, and TRBV5-6, TRBV5-1 and TRBV20-1 were among them.

These TCRs are of unknown antigen specificity. Carried by the TCR beta cDNA libraries were unique molecular identifiers. TCRdb ran MiXCR on the PCR reads and lists one entry per CDR3 protein. The sample lists approximately 730,000 distinct CDR3 sequences, less than 35% occurring once. What was sequenced was blood. These receptors came from a girl between 10 and 17 years old with multiple sclerosis.

A word on this clonotype: Compared with germline, one end of the junction differs, possibly owing to a read error. J is TRBJ2-3 and V is TRBV7-2; unclear D gene. The V gene's germline CDR1 is SGHTA and CDR2 FQGNSA. There are 12 residues in the CDR3. The CDR3 protein is CAVRPSTDMQYF. The CDR3 coding sequence is TGTGCCGTCCGTCCCAGCACAGATATGCAGTATTTT.

This clonotype was observed a few times. This chain uses TRBV5-1 with TRBJ1-4; D ambiguous. From germline, CDR1 is SGHRS and CDR2 YFSETQ. Trimming took 5 bases from V and 0 from J, leaving 8 bases between them. This CDR3 is built from 14 residues. CDR3 in amino acids: CASRREATNEKLFF. The CDR3 DNA reads TGCGCCAGCAGGCGAGAAGCAACTAATGAAAAACTGTTTTTT.

This clonotype occurred a few times. This sequence joins TRBV7-9 and TRBJ2-7; D may be TRBD2 (7 bases). The DNA end favors TRBJ2-5, so the J call may be wrong. There are 14 residues in the CDR3. From germline, CDR1 is SEHNR and CDR2 FQNEAQ (reference sequence). The CDR3 DNA reads TGTGCCAGCAGCCCTCGGGGGGCTTGGGAGACCCAGTACTTC. Translated: CASSPRGAWETQYF.

This chain uses TRBV5-1 with TRBJ2-1, with 11 positions matching TRBD2. Germline CDR1 SGHRS, CDR2 YFSETQ. The V segment lost 3 bases and the J segment 8 bases; nucleotides outside the gene matches: 16. This CDR3 is 18 amino acids long. The CDR3 nucleotides read TGCGCCAGCAGCTGGATACCTCAGGGACTAGCGGATGGCGATGAGCAGTTCTTC. Translated: CASSWIPQGLADGDEQFF.

This clonotype was seen only a few times. The chain uses TRBV6-5 and TRBJ2-1; possible D gene TRBD1, 5 bases. The ends were cut back, 4 bases at V and 9 bases at J, with 22 bases in the middle. Germline V lookup: CDR1 MNHEY, CDR2 SVGAGI. This CDR3 spans 16 amino acids. DNA of the CDR3: TGTGCCAGCAGTTTTCTGGTCAGGGTGGCTCCGCGTGAGCAGTTCTTC. Amino acids: CASSFLVRVAPREQFF.

This clonotype was observed a few times. The chain couples TRBV12-3 or TRBV12-4 to TRBJ1-5, with 8 bases fitting TRBD1. The CDR3 is made up of 15 amino acids. After removal of 5 bases from V and 5 bases from J, the junction contained 8 bases not matched to a gene. The CDR3 region has the DNA TGTGCCAGCAGTCGACAGGGGCCTAGGGATCAGCCCCAGCATTTT. Its protein is CASSRQGPRDQPQHF.

This clonotype appeared many times. The DNA of the CDR3 is TGCAGCGTTGAGCCCACAGGGATGACTTTCTTT. It translates to CSVEPTGMTFF. V usage is TRBV29-1 and J usage is TRBJ1-1, with D tentatively TRBD1 (6 bases). Trimming cost V 3 bases and J 12 bases, with 14 bases left between them. From germline, CDR1 is SQVTM and CDR2 ANQGSEA. CDR3 length: 11 amino acids.